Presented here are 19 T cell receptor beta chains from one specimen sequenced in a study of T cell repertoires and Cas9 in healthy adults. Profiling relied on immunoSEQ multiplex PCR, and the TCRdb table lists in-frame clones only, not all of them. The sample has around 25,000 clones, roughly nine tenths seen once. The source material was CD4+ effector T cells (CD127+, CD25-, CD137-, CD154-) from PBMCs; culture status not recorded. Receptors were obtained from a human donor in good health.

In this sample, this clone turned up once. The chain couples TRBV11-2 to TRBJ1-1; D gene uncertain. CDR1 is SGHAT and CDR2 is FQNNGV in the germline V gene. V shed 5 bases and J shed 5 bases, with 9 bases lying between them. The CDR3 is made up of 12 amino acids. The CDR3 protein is CASSQTRTEAFF. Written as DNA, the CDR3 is TGTGCCAGCAGCCAAACGCGGACTGAAGCTTTCTTT.

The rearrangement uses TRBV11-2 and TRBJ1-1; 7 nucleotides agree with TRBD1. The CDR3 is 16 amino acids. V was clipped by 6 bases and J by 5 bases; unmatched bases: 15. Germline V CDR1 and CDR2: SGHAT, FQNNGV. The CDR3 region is CASSLNYRGLGTEAFF. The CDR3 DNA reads TGTGCCAGCAGTTTGAACTACAGGGGCCTTGGGACTGAAGCTTTCTTT.

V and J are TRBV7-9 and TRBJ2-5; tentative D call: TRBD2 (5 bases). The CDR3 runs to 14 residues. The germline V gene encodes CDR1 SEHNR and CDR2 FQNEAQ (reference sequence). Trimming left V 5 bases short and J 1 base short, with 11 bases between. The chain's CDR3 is CASSQTGFQETQYF. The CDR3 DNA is TGTGCCAGCAGCCAGACGGGGTTCCAAGAGACCCAGTACTTC.

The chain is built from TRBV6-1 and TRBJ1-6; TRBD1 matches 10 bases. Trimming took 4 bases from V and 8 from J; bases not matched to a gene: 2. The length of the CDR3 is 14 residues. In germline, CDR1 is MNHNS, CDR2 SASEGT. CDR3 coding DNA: TGTGCCAGCAGTGGGGACAGGGGTTATTCACCCCTCCACTTT. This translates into CASSGDRGYSPLHF.

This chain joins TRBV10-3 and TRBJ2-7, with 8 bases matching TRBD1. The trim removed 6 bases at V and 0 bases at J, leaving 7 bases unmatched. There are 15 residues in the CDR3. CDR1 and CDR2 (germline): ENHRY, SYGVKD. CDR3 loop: CAIRTDRGSSYEQYF. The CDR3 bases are TGTGCCATCAGGACAGACAGGGGCAGCTCCTACGAGCAGTACTTC.

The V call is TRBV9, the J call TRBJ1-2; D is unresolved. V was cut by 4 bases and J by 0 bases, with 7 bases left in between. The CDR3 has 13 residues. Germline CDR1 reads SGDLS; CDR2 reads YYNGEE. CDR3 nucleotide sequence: TGTGCCAGCAGCCCCCGAGCTAACTATGGCTACACCTTC. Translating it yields CASSPRANYGYTF.

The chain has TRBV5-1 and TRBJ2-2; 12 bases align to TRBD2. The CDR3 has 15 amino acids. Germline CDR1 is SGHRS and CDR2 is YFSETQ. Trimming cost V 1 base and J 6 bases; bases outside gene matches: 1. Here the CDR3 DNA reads TGCGCCAGCAGCTTGCCTAGCGGGGGGGCCGGGGAGCTGTTTTTT. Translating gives CASSLPSGGAGELFF.

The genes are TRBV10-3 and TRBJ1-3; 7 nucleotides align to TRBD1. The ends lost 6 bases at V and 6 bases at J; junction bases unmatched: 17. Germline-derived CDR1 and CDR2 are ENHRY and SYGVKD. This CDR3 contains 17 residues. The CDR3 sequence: CAISKTSGGALVNTIYF. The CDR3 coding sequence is TGTGCCATCAGCAAAACATCAGGGGGGGCCCTGGTAAACACCATATATTTT.

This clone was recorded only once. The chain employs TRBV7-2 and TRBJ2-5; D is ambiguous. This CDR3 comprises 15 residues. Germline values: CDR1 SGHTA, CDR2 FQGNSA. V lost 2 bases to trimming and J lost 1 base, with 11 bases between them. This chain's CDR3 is CASSLNAGLQETQYF. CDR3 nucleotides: TGTGCCAGCAGCTTAAATGCTGGGCTCCAAGAGACCCAGTACTTC.

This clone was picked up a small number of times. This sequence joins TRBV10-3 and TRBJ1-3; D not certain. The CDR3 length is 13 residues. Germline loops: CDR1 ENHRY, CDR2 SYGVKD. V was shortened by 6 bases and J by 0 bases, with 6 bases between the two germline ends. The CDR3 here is CAIREASGNTIYF. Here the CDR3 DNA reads TGTGCCATCAGGGAAGCCTCTGGAAACACCATATATTTT.

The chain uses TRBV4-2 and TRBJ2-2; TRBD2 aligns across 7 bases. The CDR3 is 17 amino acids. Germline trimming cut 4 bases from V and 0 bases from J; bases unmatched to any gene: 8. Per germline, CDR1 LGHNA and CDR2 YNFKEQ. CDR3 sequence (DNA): TGTGCCAGCAGCCGCCGGGGGAGGGTCGCGAACACCGGGGAGCTGTTTTTT. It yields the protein CASSRRGRVANTGELFF.

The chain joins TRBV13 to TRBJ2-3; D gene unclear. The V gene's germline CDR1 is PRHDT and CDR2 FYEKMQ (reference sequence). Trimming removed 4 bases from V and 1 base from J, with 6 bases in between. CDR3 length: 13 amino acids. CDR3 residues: CASSSEGTDTQYF. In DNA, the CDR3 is TGTGCCAGCAGCTCCGAGGGCACAGATACGCAGTATTTT.

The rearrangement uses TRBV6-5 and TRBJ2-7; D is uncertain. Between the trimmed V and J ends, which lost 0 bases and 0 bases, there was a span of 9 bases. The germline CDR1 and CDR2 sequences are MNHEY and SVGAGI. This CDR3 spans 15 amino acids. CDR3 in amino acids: CASSYSRSPSYEQYF. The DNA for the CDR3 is TGTGCCAGCAGTTACTCGAGGAGCCCCTCCTACGAGCAGTACTTC.

The chain's CDR3 is CASSLAGTSGVEQFF. The CDR3 DNA sequence: TGTGCCAGCAGCTTGGCCGGGACTAGCGGGGTCGAGCAGTTCTTC. This chain links TRBV5-4 with TRBJ2-1; 13 bases fit TRBD2. The CDR3 length is 15 residues. Germline CDR1 is SGHNT and CDR2 is YYREEE (reference sequence). After removal of 0 bases from V and 10 bases from J, the junction contained 4 bases not matched to a gene.

The CDR3 loop reads CASSLMRTGELFF. In nucleotides, the CDR3 is TGTGCCAGCAGCTTGATGCGGACCGGGGAGCTGTTTTTT. The V call is TRBV7-6, the J call TRBJ2-2; no firm D call. The V end was cut by 3 bases, the J end by 5 bases, with 7 bases between. There are 13 residues in the CDR3. The germline V gene has CDR1 SGHVS and CDR2 FNYEAQ.

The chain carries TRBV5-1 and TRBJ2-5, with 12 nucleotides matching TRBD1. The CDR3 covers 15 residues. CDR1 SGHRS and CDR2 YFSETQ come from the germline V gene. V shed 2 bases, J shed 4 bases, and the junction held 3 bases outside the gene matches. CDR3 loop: CASSLGTGGGETQYF. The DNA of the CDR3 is TGCGCCAGCAGCTTAGGGACAGGGGGCGGAGAGACCCAGTACTTC.

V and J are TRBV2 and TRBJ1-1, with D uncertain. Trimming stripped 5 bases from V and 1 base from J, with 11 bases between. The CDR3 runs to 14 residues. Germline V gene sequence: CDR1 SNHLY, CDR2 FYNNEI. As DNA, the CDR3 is TGTGCCAGCAGTCCATCGGAGCCGAACACTGAAGCTTTCTTT. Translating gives CASSPSEPNTEAFF.

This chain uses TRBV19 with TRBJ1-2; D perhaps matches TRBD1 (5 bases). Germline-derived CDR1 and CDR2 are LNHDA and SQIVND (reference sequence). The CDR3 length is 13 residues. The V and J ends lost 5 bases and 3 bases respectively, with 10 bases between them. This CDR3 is CASSLGPDYGYTF. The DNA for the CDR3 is TGTGCCAGTAGTCTGGGACCGGACTATGGCTACACCTTC.

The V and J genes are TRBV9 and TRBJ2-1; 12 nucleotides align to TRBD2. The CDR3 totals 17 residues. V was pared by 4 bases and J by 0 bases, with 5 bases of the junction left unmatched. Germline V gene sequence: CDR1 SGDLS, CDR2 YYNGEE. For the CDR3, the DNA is TGTGCCAGCAGCCCTAGCGGGGGGGCAGACTCCTACAATGAGCAGTTCTTC. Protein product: CASSPSGGADSYNEQFF.